The rows below give T cell receptor beta chains drawn from one sample of a study of T-cell reconstitution after alpha-beta-depleted transplantation in children. TCRdb called the PCR reads again in MiXCR, with one record for every CDR3 protein. The data contain 83,000 or so distinct CDR3 sequences, more than 7% of them singletons. This sample comprised PBMCs from the stem cell graft donor, obtained from the stem cell graft. These receptors all stem from a human donor who donated a stem cell graft to a child with congenital amegakaryocytic thrombocytopenia. CDR3s include the opening cysteine and the closing phenylalanine or tryptophan. A D gene is named only where the DNA matches it firmly. Some rows mark clone size as missing; the rest say once, few, many or name a class of expanded clone.

medium-sized	TRBV20-1	TRBD1	TRBJ1-5	CSARVGTGNNQPQHF	TGCAGTGCTAGGGTCGGGACAGGGAACAATCAGCCCCAGCATTTT
many	TRBV12-3/TRBV12-4	TRBD2	TRBJ2-1	CASRLAGVSNEQFF	TGTGCCAGCAGGTTAGCGGGAGTATCCAATGAGCAGTTCTTC
-	TRBV5-1	-	TRBJ2-7	CASSLVQGYEQYF	TGCGCCAGCAGCTTAGTACAGGGATACGAGCAGTACTTC
many	TRBV19	-	TRBJ2-1	CASSLGPANEQFF	TGTGCCAGTAGTCTAGGACCAGCCAATGAGCAGTTCTTC
many	TRBV28	-	TRBJ1-2	CASSSGGIGRTNYGYTF	TGTGCCAGCAGCTCGGGGGGCATCGGGAGGACTAACTATGGCTACACCTTC
many	TRBV5-1	-	TRBJ2-1	CASSSRGTAEQFF	TGCGCCAGCAGCTCTCGGGGGACTGCTGAGCAGTTCTTC
many	TRBV13	TRBD1	TRBJ1-1	CASSHRGRLDTEAFF	TGTGCCAGCAGTCACAGGGGGCGCCTTGACACTGAAGCTTTCTTT
many	TRBV12-3/TRBV12-4	-	TRBJ2-5	CASSLFSPQETQYF	TGTGCCAGCAGTTTATTTTCCCCCCAAGAGACCCAGTACTTC
-	TRBV3-1	TRBD1	TRBJ1-5	CASSQQGDQPQHF	TGTGCCAGCAGCCAACAGGGGGACCAGCCCCAGCATTTT
many	TRBV20-1	TRBD1	TRBJ1-1	CRGAGGTEAFF	TGCCGTGGGGCAGGGGGCACTGAAGCTTTCTTT
many	TRBV20-1	TRBD2	TRBJ2-3	CSAPGLAGGRGTDTQYF	TGCAGTGCTCCTGGACTAGCGGGGGGGCGGGGTACAGATACGCAGTATTTT
many	TRBV9	-	TRBJ1-1	CASSARENTEAFF	TGTGCCAGCAGCGCCAGGGAGAACACTGAAGCTTTCTTT
many	TRBV11-2	-	TRBJ2-3	CASSLESSTQYF	TGTGCCAGCAGCTTAGAGTCTAGTACGCAGTATTTT
-	TRBV3-1	-	TRBJ2-3	CASSQAGGSGSDTQYF	TGTGCCAGCAGCCAAGCTGGCGGGTCCGGCTCAGATACGCAGTATTTT
many	TRBV4-2	TRBD2	TRBJ2-5	CASSGTSGIQETQYF	TGTGCCAGCAGCGGGACTAGCGGGATCCAAGAGACCCAGTACTTC
few	TRBV3-1	-	TRBJ1-2	CASSQMNGADGYTF	TGTGCCAGCAGCCAAATGAATGGCGCGGATGGCTACACCTTC
-	TRBV30	-	TRBJ1-1	CAWSVLGEAEAFF	TGTGCCTGGAGTGTACTTGGCGAGGCTGAAGCTTTCTTT
many	TRBV12-3/TRBV12-4	TRBD1	TRBJ2-7	CASSLGQFYEQYF	TGTGCCAGCAGTTTGGGACAGTTTTACGAGCAGTACTTC
many	TRBV15	-	TRBJ1-5	CATSRDQGNQPQHF	TGTGCCACCAGCAGAGATCAGGGAAATCAGCCCCAGCATTTT
-	TRBV12-3/TRBV12-4	TRBD2	TRBJ2-2	CTCSLEAGGLGTGELFF	TGTACCTGCAGTTTAGAAGCGGGGGGTCTCGGGACCGGGGAGCTGTTTTTT
many	TRBV4-1	-	TRBJ2-7	CASSPRDASSYEQYF	TGCGCCAGCAGCCCGCGGGACGCCAGCTCCTACGAGCAGTACTTC
many	TRBV6-2/TRBV6-3	-	TRBJ2-1	CASSSPRDDYNEQFF	TGTGCCAGCAGTTCCCCCCGGGACGACTACAATGAGCAGTTCTTC
many	TRBV5-1	-	TRBJ1-1	CASSWSRVNTEAFF	TGCGCCAGCAGCTGGAGCAGAGTGAACACTGAAGCTTTCTTT
many	TRBV6-2/TRBV6-3	TRBD2	TRBJ2-3	CASSYSASGRAGDTQYF	TGTGCCAGCAGTTACTCGGCTAGCGGGAGGGCCGGAGATACGCAGTATTTT
many	TRBV5-1	TRBD1	TRBJ2-2	CASSGGTGNTGELFF	TGCGCCAGCAGCGGGGGGACAGGGAACACCGGGGAGCTGTTTTTT
many	TRBV20-1	-	TRBJ1-3	CSARSAAYSGNTIYF	TGCAGTGCTAGGTCGGCGGCATACTCTGGAAACACCATATATTTT
many	TRBV7-4	-	TRBJ2-5	CASSLASQETQYF	TGTGCCAGCAGCTTAGCAAGCCAAGAGACCCAGTACTTC
many	TRBV30	-	TRBJ1-1	CAWSVRVNTEAFF	TGTGCCTGGAGTGTACGGGTGAACACTGAAGCTTTCTTT
-	TRBV11-1	-	TRBJ2-4	CASSPPLGQILAKNIQYF	TGTGCCAGCAGCCCCCCCCTCGGGCAGATACTAGCCAAAAACATTCAGTACTTC
-	TRBV28	TRBD1	TRBJ1-1	CATRTGGTEAFF	TGTGCCACCAGAACAGGGGGCACTGAAGCTTTCTTT
many	TRBV6-2/TRBV6-3	-	TRBJ2-1	CASRIFSGRDNEQFF	TGTGCCAGCAGAATCTTTTCCGGGAGAGATAATGAGCAGTTCTTC
many	TRBV4-2	-	TRBJ1-5	CASSQGGVSSNQPQHF	TGTGCCAGCAGCCAAGGGGGGGTTTCTAGCAATCAGCCCCAGCATTTT
many	TRBV20-1	TRBD2	TRBJ2-1	CSARGREGYNEQFF	TGCAGTGCTAGAGGGCGGGAGGGATACAATGAGCAGTTCTTC
many	TRBV11-2	-	TRBJ2-7	CASSLNRDTIYEQYF	TGTGCCAGCAGCTTAAACCGGGACACCATATACGAGCAGTACTTC
many	TRBV7-2	TRBD1	TRBJ1-5	CASSLAATGDANQPQHF	TGTGCCAGCAGCTTAGCCGCGACAGGGGATGCCAATCAGCCCCAGCATTTT
many	TRBV5-5	TRBD2	TRBJ2-5	CASSIRLAGVGETQYF	TGTGCCAGCAGCATTAGACTAGCGGGAGTTGGGGAGACCCAGTACTTC
many	TRBV5-1	-	TRBJ1-5	CASSETDYSNQPQHF	TGCGCCAGCAGCGAGACAGACTATAGCAATCAGCCCCAGCATTTT
many	TRBV3-2	-	TRBJ1-4	CASSPWESDEKLFF	TGTGCCAGCAGCCCATGGGAATCGGATGAAAAACTGTTTTTT
many	TRBV29-1	TRBD2	TRBJ2-2	CSAEGVAGGSAGELFF	TGCAGCGCAGAGGGGGTAGCGGGAGGTTCCGCCGGGGAGCTGTTTTTT
-	TRBV7-4	-	TRBJ2-6	CASTKHLSGANVLTF	TGTGCCAGCACCAAACACCTCTCTGGGGCCAACGTCCTGACTTTC
many	TRBV30	TRBD2	TRBJ2-1	CAWSDPRTWEGRINEQFF	TGTGCCTGGAGTGACCCCCGCACCTGGGAGGGCCGGATCAATGAGCAGTTCTTC
many	TRBV5-1	TRBD2	TRBJ2-5	CASRLAGGQETQYF	TGCGCCAGCAGACTAGCGGGGGGTCAAGAGACCCAGTACTTC
few	TRBV3-1	-	TRBJ2-7	CASSQDLSPGYSYEQYF	TGTGCCAGCAGCCAAGATCTGTCCCCGGGTTACTCCTACGAGCAGTACTTC
many	TRBV6-5	TRBD1	TRBJ1-5	CASSYAGGGNQPQHF	TGTGCCAGCAGTTACGCAGGGGGGGGCAATCAGCCCCAGCATTTT
-	TRBV18	-	TRBJ1-1	CASSFRGGDEAFF	TGTGCCAGCTCCTTCAGGGGCGGCGATGAAGCTTTCTTT
-	TRBV20-1	-	TRBJ2-1	CSARAYNEQFF	TGCAGTGCTAGAGCCTACAATGAGCAGTTCTTC
many	TRBV14	-	TRBJ2-7	CASSQERDYEQYF	TGTGCCAGCAGCCAAGAGAGGGATTACGAGCAGTACTTC
many	TRBV20-1	-	TRBJ1-6	CSARTEANSPLHF	TGCAGTGCCAGGACAGAAGCTAATTCACCCCTCCACTTT
many	TRBV5-1	-	TRBJ1-2	CASSFSTSGIYGYTF	TGCGCCAGCAGCTTTTCGACCTCGGGGATCTATGGCTACACCTTC
many	TRBV4-1	-	TRBJ1-2	CASSQDGGYGYTF	TGCGCCAGCAGCCAAGACGGGGGCTATGGCTACACCTTC
-	TRBV6-1	TRBD1	TRBJ1-2	CASSRTGAHYGYTF	TGTGCCAGCAGTCGAACAGGGGCACACTATGGCTACACCTTC
many	TRBV6-5	TRBD1	TRBJ1-2	CASSQDRTSGGYTF	TGTGCCAGCAGTCAGGACAGGACCTCAGGGGGCTACACCTTC